Shown below are 25 T cell receptor beta chains from a single sample sequenced in a study of CD8+ T cells in alopecia areata. Noted treatment: oral pan-JAK inhibitor, 5-10 mg twice daily. The authors extracted RNA and reverse transcribed it into cDNA as the sequencing template. Clones were sequenced by immunoSEQ multiplex PCR, and TCRdb holds only the in-frame ones, with some missing. The sample contains approximately 200,000 clones, roughly three fifths of which appear only once. This sample comprised CD4+ T cells sorted from blood, obtained at week 4, from a patient treated with tofacitinib. The receptors were sampled from a human donor with alopecia areata.

This chain connects TRBV30 to TRBJ2-1, with D possibly TRBD2 on 6 matching bases. CDR1 is GTSNPN, CDR2 SVGIG, per germline (reference sequence). This CDR3 is 13 amino acids long. The V end lost 2 bases, the J end lost 6 bases, and 11 bases lay between the germline ends. This CDR3 reads CAWSTGVSNEQFF. CDR3 bases: TGTGCCTGGAGTACGGGGGTGTCCAATGAGCAGTTCTTC.

This chain connects TRBV7-2 to TRBJ1-1; TRBD1 matches at 9 bases. Per germline, CDR1 SGHTA and CDR2 FQGNSA. The CDR3 length is 18 residues. The V segment lost 5 bases and the J segment 1 base; nucleotides outside the gene matches: 14. CDR3 loop: CASSHVIRQGGSNTEAFF. CDR3 sequence (DNA): TGTGCCAGCAGCCACGTAATTCGACAGGGGGGTTCGAACACTGAAGCTTTCTTT.

The genes are TRBV30 and TRBJ2-1; the D is unclear. Trimming stripped 2 bases from V and 6 bases from J, with 11 bases between. This CDR3 has 13 amino acids. Germline CDR1 GTSNPN, CDR2 SVGIG (reference sequence). The CDR3 nucleotides are TGTGCCTGGAGTATGACTGTTAGCAATGAGCAGTTCTTC. Translating it yields CAWSMTVSNEQFF.

The CDR3 region has the DNA TGTGCCAGCCTAAACAGGTTTCGAGCTGAAGCTTTCTTT. This encodes CASLNRFRAEAFF. V usage is TRBV28 and J usage is TRBJ1-1; TRBD1 might be the D (5 bases). Germline V gene lookup returns CDR1 MDHEN and CDR2 SYDVKM. This CDR3 has 13 amino acids. The V gene lost 8 bases and the J gene lost 6 bases, with 16 bases spanning the gap. Full variable domain (rest looked up from reference TRBV28 and TRBJ1-1): DVKVTQSSRYLVKRTGEKVFLECVQDMDHENMFWYRQDPGLGLRLIYFSYDVKMKEKGDIPEGYSVSREKKERFSLILESASTNQTSMYLCASLNRFRAEAFFGQGTRLTVV.

The chain joins TRBV5-1 to TRBJ2-7, with 10 nucleotides matching TRBD1. Germline V gives CDR1 SGHRS, CDR2 YFSETQ. The CDR3 is 14 residues long. With V trimmed by 4 bases and J by 6 bases, 7 bases remained unmatched. The CDR3 DNA sequence: TGCGCCAGCAGCGGGACCGGGACAGGGGTCGAGCAGTACTTC. Its protein product is CASSGTGTGVEQYF.

In nucleotides, the CDR3 is TGTGCCAGCAGCTCCCCGAGAAACAGGGTCAATGAGCAGTTCTTC. It yields the protein CASSSPRNRVNEQFF. The chain joins TRBV5-4 to TRBJ2-1, with D perhaps matching TRBD1 (6 bases). This CDR3 contains 15 residues. CDR1 is SGHNT and CDR2 is YYREEE in the germline V gene (reference sequence). V was trimmed by 3 bases and J by 6 bases, leaving 16 bases between them. The complete variable domain, with remaining parts taken from reference TRBV5-4 and TRBJ2-1, reads ETGVTQSPTHLIKTRGQQVTLRCSSQSGHNTVSWYQQALGQGPQFIFQYYREEENGRGNFPPRFSGLQFPNYSSELNVNALELDDSALYLCASSSPRNRVNEQFFGPGTRLTVL.

The V and J genes are TRBV2 and TRBJ1-6; D might be TRBD1 (6 bases). Germline V gene data show CDR1 as SNHLY and CDR2 as FYNNEI. Trimming took off 6 bases at V and 5 bases at J, with 17 bases between the two ends. The CDR3 is 16 residues long. The CDR3 DNA reads TGTGCCAGCAGGGGAAGGGGGGGGCGAAATAATTCACCCCTCCACTTT. It specifies CASRGRGGRNNSPLHF.

The chain recombines TRBV6-5 with TRBJ1-6; a weak D match, TRBD1 (5 bases). Germline CDR1 MNHEY, CDR2 SVGAGI. This CDR3 has 15 amino acids. Between the trimmed V and J ends, which lost 2 bases and 10 bases, there was a span of 15 bases. The CDR3 is CASSYGFPGGSPLHF. As DNA, the CDR3 is TGTGCCAGCAGTTACGGGTTCCCCGGGGGATCACCCCTCCACTTT.

V usage is TRBV5-1 and J usage is TRBJ2-2; D might be TRBD1 (6 bases). CDR3 length equals 16 residues. With 1 base removed from V and 1 base from J, the gap between germline ends came to 11 bases. Per the germline V gene, CDR1 is SGHRS and CDR2 is YFSETQ. The CDR3: CASSLNPTGNTGELFF. The CDR3 region has the DNA TGCGCCAGCAGCTTGAATCCGACAGGGAACACCGGGGAGCTGTTTTTT.

The chain couples TRBV11-1 to TRBJ2-1; D not certain. V was trimmed by 4 bases and J by 0 bases, leaving 16 bases between them. CDR3 size: 17 residues. The germline V gene encodes CDR1 SGHAT and CDR2 FQDESV (reference sequence). The CDR3 DNA follows: TGTGCCAGCAGCTCATACCCCCCTGACACCTCCTACAATGAGCAGTTCTTC. This codes for CASSSYPPDTSYNEQFF.

The chain employs TRBV27 and TRBJ2-1; unclear D gene. Trimming left V 5 bases short and J 6 bases short, with 11 bases between. This CDR3 spans 13 amino acids. CDR1 MNHEY and CDR2 SMNVEV come from the germline V gene (reference sequence). Written as DNA, the CDR3 is TGTGCCAGCAGTCCGTGGGTTGGCAATGAGCAGTTCTTC. Amino acids: CASSPWVGNEQFF.

A few counts support this clone. The chain links TRBV10-3 to TRBJ2-7, with D uncertain. Trimming cost V 6 bases and J 3 bases, with 9 bases left between them. The CDR3 is 12 amino acids. Germline CDR1 is ENHRY and CDR2 is SYGVKD. The CDR3 sequence: CAIRKAGYEQYF. The CDR3 DNA sequence: TGTGCCATCAGGAAGGCAGGCTACGAGCAGTACTTC.

The chain couples TRBV4-2 to TRBJ2-2, with a weak D call TRBD1 (6 bases). V lost 6 bases, J lost 2 bases, and 13 bases lay in between. Germline CDR1 LGHNA, CDR2 YNFKEQ. The CDR3 runs to 15 residues. For the CDR3, the DNA is TGTGCCAGCAGGTCCGGGACATATAACACCGGGGAGCTGTTTTTT. It yields the protein CASRSGTYNTGELFF.

The chain employs TRBV6-5 and TRBJ2-7, with 8 bases identical to TRBD1. The CDR3 runs to 14 residues. The germline V gene encodes CDR1 MNHEY and CDR2 SVGAGI. V lost 0 bases to trimming and J lost 6 bases; unmatched junction nucleotides: 4. The CDR3 here is CASSYSRGTGEQYF. The DNA of the CDR3 is TGTGCCAGCAGTTACTCGAGAGGGACAGGCGAGCAGTACTTC.

The V and J genes are TRBV9 and TRBJ1-2, with D unresolved. CDR1 and CDR2 from the germline V gene are SGDLS and YYNGEE. The V end was cut by 0 bases, the J end by 0 bases, with 6 bases between. The CDR3 is made up of 14 amino acids. CDR3 bases: TGTGCCAGCAGCGTAGCCGGTTCTAACTATGGCTACACCTTC. Amino acid sequence: CASSVAGSNYGYTF.

The rearrangement joins TRBV10-3 to TRBJ2-7; 8 bases agree with TRBD1. Germline V lookup: CDR1 ENHRY, CDR2 SYGVKD. The CDR3 spans 13 residues. The junction had 9 bases not matched to a gene; V was cut back by 7 bases and J by 7 bases. CDR3 region: CAITGSRGLEQYF. In DNA, the CDR3 is TGTGCCATCACTGGAAGCAGGGGGCTTGAGCAGTACTTC.

The V and J genes are TRBV23-1 and TRBJ2-6; D gene unclear. TRBV23-1 is reported as an ORF; its role is uncertain. This CDR3 is built from 14 residues. V was cut by 10 bases and J by 2 bases, with 12 bases left in between. The CDR3 here is CATVTPAGANVLTF. CDR3 sequence (DNA): TGCGCCACTGTGACCCCCGCTGGGGCCAACGTCCTGACTTTC.

This clone was recorded a few times. The chain is built from TRBV28 and TRBJ2-7; maybe TRBD1 (6 bases). The V and J ends lost 3 bases and 7 bases respectively, with 10 bases between them. This CDR3 has 12 residues. Germline CDR1 MDHEN, CDR2 SYDVKM. CDR3 residues: CASSLTGLEQYF. The CDR3 DNA is TGTGCCAGCAGTTTGACAGGCCTTGAGCAGTACTTC.

This clone was detected once. The gene calls are TRBV25-1 and TRBJ1-2; D gene ambiguous. Germline lookup yields CDR1 MGHDK and CDR2 SYGVNS. The CDR3 covers 13 residues. V lost 2 bases to trimming and J lost 8 bases, with 12 bases between them. This CDR3 is CASSERTVQGYTF. CDR3 in DNA: TGTGCCAGCAGTGAAAGAACGGTGCAAGGCTACACCTTC.

This chain uses TRBV29-1 with TRBJ2-6, with no clear D. The V end lost 4 bases, the J end lost 4 bases, and 5 bases lay between the germline ends. The length of the CDR3 is 12 residues. Germline CDR1 reads SQVTM; CDR2 reads ANQGSEA. In DNA form, the CDR3 reads TGCAGCGTTGGAGGAGGGGCCAACGTCCTGACTTTC. Translated: CSVGGGANVLTF.

The rearrangement links TRBV5-1 to TRBJ1-6; 7 bases fit TRBD1. Per the germline V gene, CDR1 is SGHRS and CDR2 is YFSETQ. Losses at the gene ends were 4 bases for V and 5 bases for J; bases not matched to a gene: 6. The CDR3 spans 15 residues. The CDR3 sequence: CASSPDRTNNSPLHF. CDR3 DNA: TGCGCCAGCAGCCCGGACAGGACCAATAATTCACCCCTCCACTTT. The variable domain in full, with the rest retrieved from reference TRBV5-1 and TRBJ1-6, is KAGVTQTPRYLIKTRGQQVTLSCSPISGHRSVSWYQQTPGQGLQFLFEYFSETQRNKGNFPGRFSGRQFSNSRSEMNVSTLELGDSALYLCASSPDRTNNSPLHFGNGTRLTVT.

The chain employs TRBV29-1 and TRBJ2-7; TRBD1 might be the D (5 bases). Germline V lookup: CDR1 SQVTM, CDR2 ANQGSEA. The V end was cut by 7 bases, the J end by 3 bases, with 13 bases between. This CDR3 is 12 amino acids long. Here the CDR3 DNA reads TGCAGCGCCGAACGGACAAACTACGAGCAGTACTTC. Protein product: CSAERTNYEQYF.

CDR3 sequence reads: CASTGGISTDTQYF. DNA for the CDR3: TGTGCCAGCACAGGAGGGATCAGCACAGATACGCAGTATTTT. V gene TRBV25-1 combines with J gene TRBJ2-3; D is perhaps TRBD2 (6 bases). CDR1 MGHDK and CDR2 SYGVNS come from the germline V gene. The CDR3 totals 14 residues. Trimming left V 7 bases short and J 0 bases short, with 11 bases between.

The chain carries TRBV5-6 and TRBJ2-5; D remains unclear. The germline gives CDR1 SGHDT, CDR2 YYEEEE. Trimming stripped 0 bases from V and 5 bases from J, with 8 bases between. The CDR3 is made up of 13 amino acids. CDR3 DNA sequence: TGTGCCAGCAGCTTGGTCGGGCAGGAGACCCAGTACTTC. Its protein product is CASSLVGQETQYF.

This chain connects TRBV27 to TRBJ2-5; 7 bases agree with TRBD2. J was trimmed by 13 bases and V by 5 bases; bases with no gene match: 7. The CDR3 contains 11 residues. The germline gives CDR1 MNHEY, CDR2 SMNVEV (reference sequence). CDR3 region: CASSQRGTLYF. CDR3 DNA: TGTGCCAGCAGTCAGCGGGGTACGTTGTACTTC.